This is a list of T cell receptor beta chains from one sample in a study of T cell repertoires in cytomegalovirus infection. Using its own MiXCR run on the reads, TCRdb lists one record per CDR3 protein. Here the sample spans a few hundred thousand distinct CDR3 sequences, approximately 15% being singletons. The source material was CD8+ T cells from PBMCs. The receptors were sampled from a human donor in good health (CMV status not recorded). Some clones in this sample may be carry-over from other donors' samples. The CDR3 runs from the conserved cysteine through the conserved F or W. The D gene is left open where the match is weak. Clone size is shown for a subset of rows, as once, few, many or a class of expanded clone.

CAISEPSQHYGYTF | TGTGCCATCAGTGAGCCCTCGCAGCACTATGGCTACACCTTC | NA | TRBV10-3 | NA | TRBJ1-2
CASSPPAGGVNEQFF | TGTGCCAGCAGCCCCCCGGCGGGGGGTGTCAATGAGCAGTTCTTC | few | TRBV4-2 | TRBD2 | TRBJ2-1
CASSGLSLTSGEQFF | TGTGCCAGCAGCGGATTAAGCCTAACTAGCGGGGAGCAGTTCTTC | NA | TRBV9 | TRBD2 | TRBJ2-1
CASSQTSGGAVETQYF | TGTGCCAGCAGCCAGACTAGCGGGGGGGCCGTCGAGACCCAGTACTTC | NA | TRBV6-1 | TRBD2 | TRBJ2-5
CASSLDRTDLNQPQHF | TGTGCCAGCAGCTTAGATAGGACAGATCTCAATCAGCCCCAGCATTTT | many | TRBV7-8 | NA | TRBJ1-5
CSAIQDSLLAPVSYNEQFF | TGCAGTGCCATTCAGGACTCCCTACTAGCCCCAGTTTCCTACAATGAGCAGTTCTTC | NA | TRBV20-1 | NA | TRBJ2-1
CSAIRVPLSGTGELFF | TGCAGCGCCATCAGGGTTCCTCTAAGTGGCACCGGGGAGCTGTTTTTT | NA | TRBV29-1 | NA | TRBJ2-2
CASISGQFMNTEAFF | TGTGCCAGCATCTCGGGACAGTTCATGAACACTGAAGCTTTCTTT | NA | TRBV25-1 | TRBD1 | TRBJ1-1
CASSYYGPGLMETQYF | TGTGCCAGCAGTTACTACGGGCCCGGGTTAATGGAGACCCAGTACTTC | NA | TRBV12-3/TRBV12-4 | NA | TRBJ2-5
CSAHHFRTEVAGNTIYF | TGCAGTGCGCATCACTTCAGGACAGAAGTAGCTGGAAACACCATATATTTT | NA | TRBV20-1 | NA | TRBJ1-3
CASSVGQSSSGNTIYF | TGTGCCAGCAGTGTGGGACAGTCGAGCTCTGGAAACACCATATATTTT | many | TRBV2 | TRBD1 | TRBJ1-3
CASSPTNLQGGYTF | TGTGCCAGCAGTCCAACCAATCTCCAAGGGGGCTACACCTTC | few | TRBV28 | NA | TRBJ1-2
CASSFGGANTGELFF | TGTGCCAGCAGTTTCGGGGGGGCGAACACCGGGGAGCTGTTTTTT | few | TRBV28 | TRBD2 | TRBJ2-2
CASSLVAGGAETQYF | TGTGCCAGCAGCTTAGTTGCTGGGGGCGCGGAGACCCAGTACTTC | NA | TRBV7-2 | NA | TRBJ2-5
CASSLVGLSYNEQFF | TGTGCCAGCAGCTTAGTAGGGCTCTCCTACAATGAGCAGTTCTTC | many | TRBV7-8 | NA | TRBJ2-1
CSVMTNTLRETQYF | TGCAGCGTGATGACAAATACCCTTCGCGAGACCCAGTACTTC | few | TRBV29-1 | NA | TRBJ2-5
CASSEATVNTEAFF | TGTGCCAGCAGTGAAGCCACAGTGAACACTGAAGCTTTCTTT | few | TRBV6-1 | NA | TRBJ1-1
CASSFWGTETGELFF | TGTGCCAGCAGTTTCTGGGGGACAGAGACCGGGGAGCTGTTTTTT | NA | TRBV26 | NA | TRBJ2-2
CASRPFYDPFNTEAFF | TGTGCCAGCAGGCCATTCTACGACCCTTTCAACACTGAAGCTTTCTTT | few | TRBV6-8 | NA | TRBJ1-1
CASSLSGESSYNEQFF | TGTGCCAGCAGTTTGTCGGGGGAAAGCTCCTACAATGAGCAGTTCTTC | few | TRBV12-3/TRBV12-4 | NA | TRBJ2-1
CASSQPGTAYEQYF | TGCGCCAGCAGCCAACCCGGGACCGCCTACGAGCAGTACTTC | NA | TRBV4-1 | NA | TRBJ2-7
CASSYSTPLRGAPGSEQYF | TGTGCCAGCAGTTACTCGACGCCCTTACGCGGGGCGCCTGGGAGCGAGCAGTACTTC | few | TRBV6-2/TRBV6-3 | NA | TRBJ2-7
CASSYRPGGTGDYEQYF | TGTGCCAGCAGCTATAGGCCAGGTGGGACAGGGGACTACGAGCAGTACTTC | NA | TRBV6-5 | TRBD1 | TRBJ2-7
CASSFTENTDTQYF | TGTGCCAGCAGCTTTACAGAGAACACAGATACGCAGTATTTT | NA | TRBV28 | NA | TRBJ2-3
CASSYDRGTATNEKLFF | TGTGCCAGCAGTTACGACAGGGGGACTGCAACTAATGAAAAACTGTTTTTT | NA | TRBV28 | TRBD1 | TRBJ1-4
CASSLALTEQFF | TGTGCCAGCAGCTTAGCACTGACTGAGCAGTTCTTC | many | TRBV7-2 | NA | TRBJ2-1
CASSANQQGITEAFF | TGTGCCAGCAGCGCGAACCAACAGGGGATCACTGAAGCTTTCTTT | many | TRBV9 | TRBD1 | TRBJ1-1
CASSFSGPQETQYF | TGTGCCAGCAGCTTTTCCGGGCCCCAAGAGACCCAGTACTTC | NA | TRBV7-9 | NA | TRBJ2-5
CSVLGNTIYF | TGCAGCGTTTTGGGAAACACCATATATTTT | NA | TRBV29-1 | NA | TRBJ1-3
CASRPTGGRAQPQHF | TGTGCCAGCAGACCTACAGGGGGGCGTGCTCAGCCCCAGCATTTT | many | TRBV12-3/TRBV12-4 | TRBD1 | TRBJ1-5
CASSLDVGMSYNSPLHF | TGTGCCAGCAGCTTAGATGTGGGGATGTCCTATAATTCACCCCTCCACTTT | many | TRBV7-2 | NA | TRBJ1-6